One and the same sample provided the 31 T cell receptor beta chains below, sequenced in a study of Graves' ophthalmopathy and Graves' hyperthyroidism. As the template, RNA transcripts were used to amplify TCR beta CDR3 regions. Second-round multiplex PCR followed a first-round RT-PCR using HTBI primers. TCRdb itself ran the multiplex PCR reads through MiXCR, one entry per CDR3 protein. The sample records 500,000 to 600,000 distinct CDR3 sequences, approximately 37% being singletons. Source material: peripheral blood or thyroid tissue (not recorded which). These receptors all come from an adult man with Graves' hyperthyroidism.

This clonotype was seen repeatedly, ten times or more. The CDR3: CASATPGRYEQYF. In DNA, the CDR3 is TGTGCCAGCGCAACCCCGGGAAGGTACGAGCAGTACTTC. This chain links TRBV6-5 with TRBJ2-7; D possibly corresponds to TRBD2 (5 bases). With 8 bases removed from V and 4 bases from J, the gap between germline ends came to 15 bases. The germline CDR1 and CDR2 sequences are MNHEY and SVGAGI. The CDR3 contains 13 residues.

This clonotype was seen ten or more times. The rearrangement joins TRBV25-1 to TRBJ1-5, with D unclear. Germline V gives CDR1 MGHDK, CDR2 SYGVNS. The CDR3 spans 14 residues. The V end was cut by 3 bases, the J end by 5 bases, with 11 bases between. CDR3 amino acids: CASSEIGSHQPQHF. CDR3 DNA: TGTGCCAGCAGTGAGATAGGTTCTCATCAGCCCCAGCATTTT.

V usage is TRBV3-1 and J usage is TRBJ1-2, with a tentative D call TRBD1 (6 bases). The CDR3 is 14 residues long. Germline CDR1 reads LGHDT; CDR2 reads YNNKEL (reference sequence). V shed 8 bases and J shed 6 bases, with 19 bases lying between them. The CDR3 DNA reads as TGTGCCAGCTCTGAGAGTGGGGGACAAGATGGCTACACCTTC. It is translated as CASSESGGQDGYTF.

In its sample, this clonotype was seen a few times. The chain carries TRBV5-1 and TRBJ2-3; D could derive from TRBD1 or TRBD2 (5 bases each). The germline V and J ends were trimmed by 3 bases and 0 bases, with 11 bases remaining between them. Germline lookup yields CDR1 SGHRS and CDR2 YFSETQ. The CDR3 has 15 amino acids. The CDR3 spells CASSSLRDSTDTQYF. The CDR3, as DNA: TGCGCCAGCAGCTCTCTTCGGGACAGCACAGATACGCAGTATTTT.

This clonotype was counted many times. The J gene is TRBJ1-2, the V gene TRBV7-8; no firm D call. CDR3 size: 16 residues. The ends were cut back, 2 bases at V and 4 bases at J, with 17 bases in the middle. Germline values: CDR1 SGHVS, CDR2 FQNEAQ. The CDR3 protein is CASSLLPGMTAYGYTF. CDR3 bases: TGTGCCAGCAGCTTACTGCCCGGTATGACCGCCTATGGCTACACCTTC.

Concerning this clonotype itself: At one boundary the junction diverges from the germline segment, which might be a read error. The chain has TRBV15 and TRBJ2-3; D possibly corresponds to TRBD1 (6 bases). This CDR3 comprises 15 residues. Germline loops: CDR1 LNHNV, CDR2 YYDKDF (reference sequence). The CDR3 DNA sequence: TGTGCCAGCAGCCCGCCGACAGGTCTGTCAGATACGCAGTATTTT. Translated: CASSPPTGLSDTQYF.

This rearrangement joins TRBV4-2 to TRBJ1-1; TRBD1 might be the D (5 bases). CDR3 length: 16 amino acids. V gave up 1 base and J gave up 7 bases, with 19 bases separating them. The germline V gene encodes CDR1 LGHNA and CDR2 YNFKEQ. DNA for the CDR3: TGTGCCAGCAGCCAAGCCGCGGGGGGGTTGGATGTTGAAGCTTTCTTT. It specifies CASSQAAGGLDVEAFF.

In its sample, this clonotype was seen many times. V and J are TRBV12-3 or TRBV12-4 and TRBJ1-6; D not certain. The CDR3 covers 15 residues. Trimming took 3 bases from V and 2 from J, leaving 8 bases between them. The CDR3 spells CASSFTAPYNSPLHF. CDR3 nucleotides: TGTGCCAGCAGTTTTACGGCCCCCTATAATTCACCCCTCCACTTT.

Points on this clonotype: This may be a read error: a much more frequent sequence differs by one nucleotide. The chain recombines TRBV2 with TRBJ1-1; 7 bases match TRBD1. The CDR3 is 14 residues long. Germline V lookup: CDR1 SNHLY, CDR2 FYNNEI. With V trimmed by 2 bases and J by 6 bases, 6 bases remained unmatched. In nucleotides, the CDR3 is TGTGCCAGCAGTGAAATTGGACAGGAATCTGAAGCTTTCTTT. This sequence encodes CASSEIGQESEAFF.

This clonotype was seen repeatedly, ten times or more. CDR3 in amino acids: CSAREIRTTQETQYF. The CDR3 coding sequence is TGCAGTGCTAGAGAAATACGGACTACACAAGAGACCCAGTACTTC. The chain recombines TRBV20-1 with TRBJ2-5; TRBD2 is a possible D gene (6 bases). Germline CDR1 DFQATT, CDR2 SNEGSKA (reference sequence). This CDR3 contains 15 residues. V was clipped by 0 bases and J by 2 bases, with 13 bases between them.

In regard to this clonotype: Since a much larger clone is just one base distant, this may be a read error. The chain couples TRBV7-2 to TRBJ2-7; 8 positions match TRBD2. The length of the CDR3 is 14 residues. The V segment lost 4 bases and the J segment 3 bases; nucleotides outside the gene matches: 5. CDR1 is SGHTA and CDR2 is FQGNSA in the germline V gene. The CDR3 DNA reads TGTGCCAGCAGCTCCCCGGGGGGGGGCTACGAGCAGTACTTC. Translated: CASSSPGGGYEQYF.

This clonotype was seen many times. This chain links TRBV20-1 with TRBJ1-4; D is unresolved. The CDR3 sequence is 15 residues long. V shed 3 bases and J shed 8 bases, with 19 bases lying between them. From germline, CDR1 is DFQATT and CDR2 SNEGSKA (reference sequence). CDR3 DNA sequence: TGCAGTGCTAGGACAACCGGAACAGCGAGGGAAAAACTGTTTTTT. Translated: CSARTTGTAREKLFF.

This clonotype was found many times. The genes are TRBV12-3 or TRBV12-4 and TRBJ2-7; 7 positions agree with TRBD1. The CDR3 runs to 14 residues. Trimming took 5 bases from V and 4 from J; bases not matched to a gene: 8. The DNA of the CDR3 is TGTGCCAGCAGTCGTAGACAGGGAATGTACGAGCAGTACTTC. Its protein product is CASSRRQGMYEQYF.

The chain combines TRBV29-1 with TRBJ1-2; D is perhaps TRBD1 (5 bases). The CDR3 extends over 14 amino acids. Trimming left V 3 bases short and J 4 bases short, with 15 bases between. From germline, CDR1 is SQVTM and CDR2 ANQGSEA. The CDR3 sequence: CSVDGLGQGYGYTF. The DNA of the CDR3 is TGCAGCGTTGACGGATTGGGGCAGGGCTATGGCTACACCTTC.

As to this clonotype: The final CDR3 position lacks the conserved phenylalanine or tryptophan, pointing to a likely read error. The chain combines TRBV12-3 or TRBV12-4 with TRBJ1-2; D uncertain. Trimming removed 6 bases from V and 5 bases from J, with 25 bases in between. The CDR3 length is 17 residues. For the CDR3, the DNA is TGTGCCAGCAGCATAACCGGGCACCACTTAAGACAATATGGCTACACCTTG. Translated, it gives CASSITGHHLRQYGYTL.

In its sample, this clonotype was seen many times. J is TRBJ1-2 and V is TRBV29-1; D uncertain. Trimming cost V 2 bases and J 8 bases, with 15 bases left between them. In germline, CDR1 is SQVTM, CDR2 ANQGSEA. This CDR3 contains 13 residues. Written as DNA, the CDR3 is TGCAGCGTTGAATCGGTTGTCTCCAGAGGCTACACCTTC. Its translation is CSVESVVSRGYTF.

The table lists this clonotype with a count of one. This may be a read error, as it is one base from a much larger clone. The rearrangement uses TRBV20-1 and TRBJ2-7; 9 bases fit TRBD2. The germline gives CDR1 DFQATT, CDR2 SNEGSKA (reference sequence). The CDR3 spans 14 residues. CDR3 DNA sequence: TGCAGTGCTAGGTCTGGCGGGGGGGTCTACGGGCAGTACTTC. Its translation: CSARSGGGVYGQYF.

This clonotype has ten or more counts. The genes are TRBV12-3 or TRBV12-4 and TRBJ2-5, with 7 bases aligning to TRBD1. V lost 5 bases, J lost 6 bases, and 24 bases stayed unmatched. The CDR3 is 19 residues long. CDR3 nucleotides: TGTGCCAGCAGTCCCACCTCAATTGGGGCAGGGGGACCCAAGCAGACCCAGTACTTC. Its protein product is CASSPTSIGAGGPKQTQYF.

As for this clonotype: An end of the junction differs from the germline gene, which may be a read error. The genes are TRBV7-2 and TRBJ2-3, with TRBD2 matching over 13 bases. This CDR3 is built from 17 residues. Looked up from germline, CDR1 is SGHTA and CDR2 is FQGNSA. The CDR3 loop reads CASSQEAGLAGADTQYF. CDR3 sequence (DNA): TGCGCCAGCAGCCAAGAAGCAGGACTAGCGGGAGCAGATACGCAGTATTTT.

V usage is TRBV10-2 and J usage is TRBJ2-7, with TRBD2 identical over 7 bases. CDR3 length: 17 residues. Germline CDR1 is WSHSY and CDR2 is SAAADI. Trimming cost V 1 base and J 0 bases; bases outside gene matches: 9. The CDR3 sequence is CASSEWGSGLYSYEQYF. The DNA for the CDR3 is TGCGCCAGCAGTGAGTGGGGTAGCGGGCTCTACTCCTACGAGCAGTACTTC.

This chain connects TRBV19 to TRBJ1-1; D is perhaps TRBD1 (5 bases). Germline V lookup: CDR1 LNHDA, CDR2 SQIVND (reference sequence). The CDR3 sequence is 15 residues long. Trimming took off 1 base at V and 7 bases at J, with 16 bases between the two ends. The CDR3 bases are TGTGCCAGTAGTATAGGGGCAGGGCGGGCCATTGAAGCTTTCTTT. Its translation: CASSIGAGRAIEAFF.

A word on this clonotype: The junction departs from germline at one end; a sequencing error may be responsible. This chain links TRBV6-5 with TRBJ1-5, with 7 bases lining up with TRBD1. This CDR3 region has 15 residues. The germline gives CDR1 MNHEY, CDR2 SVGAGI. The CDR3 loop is CASSLTGFSNQTQHF. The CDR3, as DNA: TGTGCCAGCAGCCTGACAGGGTTTAGCAATCAGACCCAGCATTTT.

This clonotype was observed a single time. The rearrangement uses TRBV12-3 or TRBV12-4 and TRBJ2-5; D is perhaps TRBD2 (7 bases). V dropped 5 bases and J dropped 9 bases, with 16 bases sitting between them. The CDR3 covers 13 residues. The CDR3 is CASSDSMGGPQYF. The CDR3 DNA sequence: TGTGCCAGCAGTGACTCGATGGGGGGGCCCCAGTACTTC.

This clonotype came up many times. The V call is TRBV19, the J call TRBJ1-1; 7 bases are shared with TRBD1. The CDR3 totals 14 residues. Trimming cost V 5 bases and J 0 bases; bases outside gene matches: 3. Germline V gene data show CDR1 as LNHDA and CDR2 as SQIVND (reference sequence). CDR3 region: CASSADRVNTEAFF. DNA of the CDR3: TGTGCCAGTAGTGCTGACAGGGTGAACACTGAAGCTTTCTTT.

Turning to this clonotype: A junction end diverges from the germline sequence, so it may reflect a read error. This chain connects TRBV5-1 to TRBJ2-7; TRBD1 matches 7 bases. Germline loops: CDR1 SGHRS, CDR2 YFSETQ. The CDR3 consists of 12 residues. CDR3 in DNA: TGTGCCAGCAGCTCCACAGGGGCCGAGCCTTACTTC. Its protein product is CASSSTGAEPYF. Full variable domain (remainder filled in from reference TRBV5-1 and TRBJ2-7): KAGVTQTPRYLIKTRGQQVTLSCSPISGHRSVSWYQQTPGQGLQFLFEYFSETQRNKGNFPGRFSGRQFSNSRSEMNVSTLELGDSALYLCASSSTGAEPYFGPGTRLTVT.

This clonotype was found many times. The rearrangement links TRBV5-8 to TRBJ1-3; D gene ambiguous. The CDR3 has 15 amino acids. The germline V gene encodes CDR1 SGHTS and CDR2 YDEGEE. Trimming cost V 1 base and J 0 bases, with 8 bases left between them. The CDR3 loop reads CASSLRGSSGNTIYF. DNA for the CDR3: TGTGCCAGCAGCTTGCGGGGAAGCTCTGGAAACACCATATATTTT.

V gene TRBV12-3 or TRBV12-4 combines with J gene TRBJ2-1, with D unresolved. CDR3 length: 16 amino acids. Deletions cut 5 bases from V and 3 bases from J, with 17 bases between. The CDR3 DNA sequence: TGTGCCAGCAGTCCCATCACGGCGGCAAACTACAATGAGCAGTTCTTC. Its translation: CASSPITAANYNEQFF.

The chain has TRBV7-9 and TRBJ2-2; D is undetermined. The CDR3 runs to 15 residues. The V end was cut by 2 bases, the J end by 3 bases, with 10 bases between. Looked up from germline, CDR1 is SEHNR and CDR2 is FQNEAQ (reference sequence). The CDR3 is CASSLRRKHTGELFF. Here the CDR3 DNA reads TGTGCCAGCAGCTTAAGACGGAAGCACACCGGGGAGCTGTTTTTT.

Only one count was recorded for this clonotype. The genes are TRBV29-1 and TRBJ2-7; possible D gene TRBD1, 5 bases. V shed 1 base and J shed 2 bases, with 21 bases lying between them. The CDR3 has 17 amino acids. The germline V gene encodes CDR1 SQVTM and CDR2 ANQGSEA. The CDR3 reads CSVEGVGRWGYTYEQYF. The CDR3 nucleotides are TGCAGCGTTGAAGGGGTAGGGCGGTGGGGCTACACCTACGAGCAGTACTTC.

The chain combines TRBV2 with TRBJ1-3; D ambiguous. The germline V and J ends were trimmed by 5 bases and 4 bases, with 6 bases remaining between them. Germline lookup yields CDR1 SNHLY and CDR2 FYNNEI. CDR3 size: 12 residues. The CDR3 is CASSYRGNTIYF. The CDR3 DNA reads TGTGCCAGCAGTTACAGAGGAAACACCATATATTTT. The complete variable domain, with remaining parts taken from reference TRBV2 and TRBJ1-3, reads EPEVTQTPSHQVTQMGQEVILRCVPISNHLYFYWYRQILGQKVEFLVSFYNNEISEKSEIFDDQFSVERPDGSNFTLKIRSTKLEDSAMYFCASSYRGNTIYFGEGSWLTVV.

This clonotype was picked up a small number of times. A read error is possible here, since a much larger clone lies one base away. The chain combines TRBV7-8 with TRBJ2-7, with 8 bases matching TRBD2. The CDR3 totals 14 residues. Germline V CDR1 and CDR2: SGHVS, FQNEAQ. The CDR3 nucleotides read TGTGCCAGCAGCTTACTAAGCGGGAGCTACGAGCGGTACTTC. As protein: CASSLLSGSYERYF.